The 5 T cell receptor beta chains below come from one sample, sequenced in a study of OX40 agonist ivuxolimab in advanced cancers. Libraries were prepared by immunoSEQ multiplex PCR; TCRdb keeps only in-frame clonotypes and omits some of them. The top ten hold under 0.4% of the sample, which has 150,000 to 190,000 clones, approximately 94% seen once. Sequencing used CD4+ or CD8+ T cells sorted from blood, obtained in a trial of the OX40 agonist ivuxolimab. These receptors were collected from an adult with an advanced solid tumor such as melanoma, head and neck, liver or kidney cancer.

The count of this clone is one. The V and J genes are TRBV7-2 and TRBJ1-5; 7 bases line up with TRBD1. This CDR3 contains 17 residues. V was pared by 1 base and J by 1 base, with 7 bases of the junction left unmatched. The germline V gene has CDR1 SGHTA and CDR2 FQGNSA. The DNA for the CDR3 is TGTGCCAGCAGCTTAGGCCGCGGACAGGCGAGCAATCAGCCCCAGCATTTT. This gives the protein CASSLGRGQASNQPQHF.

This sequence joins TRBV9 and TRBJ2-7, with 14 bases matching TRBD2. Losses at the gene ends were 2 bases for V and 4 bases for J; bases not matched to a gene: 2. The length of the CDR3 is 15 residues. The germline CDR1 and CDR2 sequences are SGDLS and YYNGEE. The CDR3 nucleotides read TGTGCCAGCAGCGTGGGACTAGCGGGAGAGTACGAGCAGTACTTC. Residues: CASSVGLAGEYEQYF.

This clone was recorded only once. The chain employs TRBV27 and TRBJ1-6, with TRBD1 matching over 7 bases. V trimming: 5 bases; J trimming: 6 bases; junction bases outside the gene matches: 7. Germline V gene sequence: CDR1 MNHEY, CDR2 SMNVEV (reference sequence). The CDR3 has 15 amino acids. Written as DNA, the CDR3 is TGTGCCAGCAGTAAAAGACAGGGTACTAATTCACCCCTCCACTTT. It yields the protein CASSKRQGTNSPLHF.

V is TRBV5-1 and J is TRBJ2-3; D gene uncertain. The CDR3 runs 12 residues. Germline V gene lookup returns CDR1 SGHRS and CDR2 YFSETQ. V lost 2 bases and J 0 bases, leaving 1 base between the germline ends. Here the CDR3 DNA reads TGCGCCAGCAGCTTTAGCACAGATACGCAGTATTTT. It codes for CASSFSTDTQYF.

The table lists this clone with a count of one. The CDR3 loop is CASSPDHYNEQFF. As DNA, the CDR3 is TGTGCCAGCAGCCCCGACCACTACAATGAGCAGTTCTTC. The chain employs TRBV7-2 and TRBJ2-1; D gene unclear. V lost 5 bases and J lost 3, with 8 bases in between. The CDR3 has 13 amino acids. Germline V gene data show CDR1 as SGHTA and CDR2 as FQGNSA.